One sample yielded the 14 T cell receptor beta chains listed below, sequenced in a study of cytomegalovirus exposure and HLA in healthy donors. With 60 Vbeta and 13 Jbeta primers, the PCR was carried out. Sequencing used immunoSEQ multiplex PCR; TCRdb keeps in-frame clones, though not all of them. The data hold some 160,000 clones, with approximately 80% observed a single time. Sequencing was performed on PBMCs. These receptors were collected from a man aged 50 to 60 in good health and CMV-seropositive.

The V and J genes are TRBV5-8 and TRBJ2-7; TRBD2 matches 8 bases. Germline CDR1 SGHTS, CDR2 YDEGEE. Trimming took 0 bases from V and 7 from J; bases not matched to a gene: 12. CDR3 length equals 16 residues. The CDR3 nucleotides read TGTGCCAGCAGCTTGGCGCGGGGGGCCCGTAGGGGGGAGCAGTACTTC. Residues: CASSLARGARRGEQYF.

J is TRBJ1-2 and V is TRBV6-1, with 10 bases matching TRBD1. Germline CDR1 MNHNS, CDR2 SASEGT. V shed 6 bases and J 3 bases; nucleotides not matched to a gene: 4. The length of the CDR3 is 14 residues. The CDR3 nucleotides read TGTGCCAGCAGCGGAGGACAGGGGGACTATGGCTACACCTTC. The encoded protein is CASSGGQGDYGYTF.

CDR3 nucleotide sequence: TGTGCCAGCAGCTCCCGGGCCCGAGGGGGCTACACCTTC. It yields the protein CASSSRARGGYTF. The chain uses TRBV7-2 and TRBJ1-2; no clear D. The CDR3 loop spans 13 amino acids. V was cut by 4 bases and J by 8 bases, with 14 bases left in between. Germline lookup yields CDR1 SGHTA and CDR2 FQGNSA. The whole variable domain, remainder taken from reference TRBV7-2 and TRBJ1-2, is GAGVSQSPSNKVTEKGKDVELRCDPISGHTALYWYRQSLGQGLEFLIYFQGNSAPDKSGLPSDRFSAERTGGSVSTLTIQRTQQEDSAVYLCASSSRARGGYTFGSGTRLTVV.

This rearrangement joins TRBV5-1 to TRBJ2-5; TRBD1 is a possible D gene (6 bases). The CDR3 length is 16 residues. Germline CDR1 SGHRS, CDR2 YFSETQ. V was pared by 1 base and J by 1 base, with 14 bases between. The CDR3 protein is CASSLMGQGTQETQYF. CDR3 nucleotide sequence: TGCGCCAGCAGCTTGATGGGCCAGGGGACCCAAGAGACCCAGTACTTC.

J is TRBJ2-1 and V is TRBV7-8, with no clear D. The CDR3 totals 19 residues. V gave up 2 bases and J gave up 0 bases, with 20 bases separating them. Germline V gene data show CDR1 as SGHVS and CDR2 as FQNEAQ. This chain's CDR3 is CASSLTLPRLTSSYNEQFF. The CDR3 bases are TGTGCCAGCAGCTTAACGCTCCCAAGACTGACGAGCTCCTACAATGAGCAGTTCTTC.

The rearrangement joins TRBV6-5 to TRBJ2-2, with 9 bases fitting TRBD1. Germline V CDR1 and CDR2: MNHEY, SVGAGI. This CDR3 is built from 15 residues. V shed 4 bases and J 8 bases; nucleotides not matched to a gene: 8. CDR3 sequence: CASSFSAGTGGELFF. In DNA, the CDR3 is TGTGCCAGCAGTTTTTCTGCCGGGACAGGGGGGGAGCTGTTTTTT.

The chain links TRBV7-8 to TRBJ1-5, with TRBD1 matching over 12 bases. V shed 5 bases and J 7 bases; nucleotides not matched to a gene: 9. Germline V gene lookup returns CDR1 SGHVS and CDR2 FQNEAQ. The CDR3 has 16 amino acids. CDR3 sequence (DNA): TGTGCCAGCAGCCCCGGGACAGGGGGCTTCGGGCAGCCCCAGCATTTT. Translated, it gives CASSPGTGGFGQPQHF.

This chain connects TRBV7-9 to TRBJ2-7, with 11 bases lining up with TRBD2. Germline CDR1 reads SEHNR; CDR2 reads FQNEAQ (reference sequence). The CDR3 covers 14 residues. V shed 4 bases and J 3 bases; nucleotides not matched to a gene: 2. The CDR3 coding sequence is TGTGCCAGCAGCTGGCTAGCGGGGGGCTACGAGCAGTACTTC. It translates to CASSWLAGGYEQYF.

As for this clone: Distinct nucleotide sequences in the sample also encode this CDR3. The chain joins TRBV7-2 to TRBJ2-3, with no clear D. Germline assignment: CDR1 SGHTA and CDR2 FQGNSA. The V and J ends lost 4 bases and 2 bases respectively, with 4 bases between them. CDR3 length: 12 residues. The CDR3 reads CASSSYTDTQYF. CDR3 in DNA: TGTGCCAGCAGCTCTTACACAGATACGCAGTATTTT.

The J gene is TRBJ1-1, the V gene TRBV7-6; D uncertain. Trimming took 6 bases from V and 0 from J, leaving 5 bases between them. Per the germline V gene, CDR1 is SGHVS and CDR2 is FNYEAQ. CDR3 length equals 12 residues. The CDR3 protein is CASSYLNTEAFF. The CDR3 nucleotides read TGTGCCAGCAGTTATCTGAACACTGAAGCTTTCTTT.

The chain links TRBV7-8 to TRBJ1-6, with unresolved D. Trimming cost V 6 bases and J 1 base, with 4 bases left between them. CDR3 length equals 13 residues. Germline V gene data show CDR1 as SGHVS and CDR2 as FQNEAQ. As DNA, the CDR3 is TGTGCCAGCAGTGTATCCTATAATTCACCCCTCCACTTT. Translated: CASSVSYNSPLHF.

The chain couples TRBV7-2 to TRBJ2-1; 7 bases fit TRBD1. Germline values: CDR1 SGHTA, CDR2 FQGNSA. V lost 4 bases, J lost 8 bases, and 11 bases stayed unmatched. The CDR3 spans 15 residues. The CDR3 DNA sequence: TGTGCCAGCAGCTCAATTGGCAGGGGGACGGATGAGCAGTTCTTC. Translated, it gives CASSSIGRGTDEQFF.

CDR3 nucleotides: TGCGCCAGCAGCCCGGGGGCAGGGGGCGTAACTGAAGCTTTCTTT. It translates to CASSPGAGGVTEAFF. The chain has TRBV5-1 and TRBJ1-1, with 8 bases matching TRBD1. The V segment lost 4 bases and the J segment 5 bases; nucleotides outside the gene matches: 10. The CDR3 length is 15 residues. Looked up from germline, CDR1 is SGHRS and CDR2 is YFSETQ.

The CDR3 sequence: CASSSHRGQNTEAFF. DNA for the CDR3: TGTGCCAGCAGCTCCCACAGGGGACAGAACACTGAAGCTTTCTTT. The rearrangement uses TRBV7-6 and TRBJ1-1, with 7 bases matching TRBD1. The CDR3 has 15 residues. Germline V gives CDR1 SGHVS, CDR2 FNYEAQ. Germline trimming cut 4 bases from V and 1 base from J; bases unmatched to any gene: 6.